Each of the 21 T cell receptor beta chains below was sequenced from the same sample in a study of circulating CD8 cells and anti-PD-1 response in melanoma. Using about 15 ng of total RNA, TCR libraries were made with the QIAseq Immune Repertoire TCR panel. From the reads, TCRdb called clonotypes with MiXCR, one entry per CDR3 protein. This sample yields 500 to 700 distinct CDR3 sequences, of which approximately 8.8% are seen a single time; around 44% belongs to the top ten. Four subsets defined by PD-1 and/or TIGIT were sorted from live CD3+CD8+TCRalphabeta+ cells. Sequencing used CD8+ T cells from PBMCs, obtained at baseline or after one month of anti-PD-1 therapy (not recorded which). These TCRs come from a human donor with melanoma.

This clonotype was counted only a few times. V and J are TRBV24-1 and TRBJ2-2; D not resolved. V was trimmed by 0 bases and J by 6 bases, leaving 4 bases between them. CDR1 is KGHDR and CDR2 is SFDVKD in the germline V gene. This CDR3 has 13 residues. CDR3 residues: CATSDLSAGELFF. The DNA for the CDR3 is TGTGCCACCAGTGATTTGTCGGCCGGGGAGCTGTTTTTT.

By share of the sample, this clonotype is large. This chain links TRBV19 with TRBJ2-3; D possibly corresponds to TRBD1 (6 bases). The CDR3 is 15 residues long. The ends were cut back, 3 bases at V and 4 bases at J, with 14 bases in the middle. The germline V gene encodes CDR1 LNHDA and CDR2 SQIVND (reference sequence). The CDR3 is CASSMSTDSADTQYF. The CDR3 bases are TGTGCCAGTAGTATGTCGACGGACAGTGCAGATACGCAGTATTTT.

By frequency in the sample, this clonotype is large. CDR3 amino acids: CASSLLVSGRMGSYEQYF. The DNA of the CDR3 is TGTGCCAGCAGCTTATTAGTCAGCGGGAGAATGGGGTCCTACGAGCAGTACTTC. The rearrangement uses TRBV7-2 and TRBJ2-7; 8 bases fit TRBD2. Germline CDR1 reads SGHTA; CDR2 reads FQGNSA. Trimming removed 2 bases from V and 1 base from J; junction bases left unmatched: 13. This CDR3 region has 18 residues. The full variable domain, in which reference TRBV7-2 and TRBJ2-7 provide the parts outside the CDR3, is GAGVSQSPSNKVTEKGKDVELRCDPISGHTALYWYRQSLGQGLEFLIYFQGNSAPDKSGLPSDRFSAERTGGSVSTLTIQRTQQEDSAVYLCASSLLVSGRMGSYEQYFGPGTRLTVT.

This clonotype is labeled large (0.1 to 1%). V usage is TRBV6-4 and J usage is TRBJ2-3, with 13 bases identical to TRBD2. The trim removed 3 bases at V and 1 base at J, leaving 1 base unmatched. Germline-derived CDR1 and CDR2 are MRHNA and SNTAGT. CDR3 length: 16 amino acids. CDR3 sequence: CASSEGTSGGTDTQYF. The DNA for the CDR3 is TGTGCCAGCAGTGAGGGGACTAGCGGGGGCACAGATACGCAGTATTTT.

This clonotype is labeled large (0.1 to 1%). This chain links TRBV9 with TRBJ2-2; D gene ambiguous. V was cut by 0 bases and J by 7 bases, with 7 bases left in between. The CDR3 has 13 residues. Germline V lookup: CDR1 SGDLS, CDR2 YYNGEE. Here the CDR3 reads CASSVVGIGELFF. CDR3 nucleotides: TGTGCCAGCAGCGTAGTAGGGATCGGGGAGCTGTTTTTT.

The V gene is TRBV25-1, the J gene TRBJ2-1; D might be TRBD1 (5 bases). The CDR3 is 13 residues long. The germline CDR1 and CDR2 sequences are MGHDK and SYGVNS. V dropped 5 bases and J dropped 6 bases, with 11 bases sitting between them. The CDR3 region is CASSRRVGNEQFF. CDR3 DNA: TGTGCCAGCAGTCGCAGGGTCGGCAATGAGCAGTTCTTC.

A few counts support this clonotype. Mismatch with germline at one junction end may stem from a read error. The chain is built from TRBV5-1 and TRBJ1-5, with D tentatively TRBD1 (5 bases). The CDR3 has 13 amino acids. Looked up from germline, CDR1 is SGHRS and CDR2 is YFSETQ. The chain's CDR3 is CASSRKGDQPQHF. CDR3 DNA sequence: TGCGCCAGCAGTCGTAAAGGGGATCAGCCCCAGCACTTT.

A note on this clonotype: The final CDR3 position lacks the conserved phenylalanine or tryptophan, pointing to a likely read error. The DNA is left out, because the CDR3 cannot be placed on it with certainty; the CDR3 is given as TCRdb lists it. The CDR3 spells CASSESSTPYNEQLS. The chain carries TRBV2 and TRBJ2-1; TRBD1 is the table's D call and was not checked against the DNA. The CDR3 totals 15 residues, both ends included. Germline assignment: CDR1 SNHLY and CDR2 FYNNEI.

In this sample, this clonotype is large (0.1 to 1%). V is TRBV5-5 and J is TRBJ1-1; possible D gene TRBD1, 6 bases. Germline loops: CDR1 SGHKS, CDR2 YYEKEE (reference sequence). The V end lost 4 bases, the J end lost 3 bases, and 10 bases lay between the germline ends. This CDR3 is 13 amino acids long. This CDR3 reads CASSLQGDTEAFF. CDR3 nucleotide sequence: TGTGCCAGCAGCCTACAGGGTGACACTGAAGCTTTCTTT.

This clonotype is categorized as large (0.1 to 1%). The chain links TRBV27 to TRBJ1-5, with D possibly TRBD1 on 6 matching bases. CDR3 length equals 15 residues. Germline assignment: CDR1 MNHEY and CDR2 SMNVEV (reference sequence). The germline V and J ends were trimmed by 8 bases and 5 bases, with 19 bases remaining between them. The CDR3: CASRPRPAGDQPQHF. For the CDR3, the DNA is TGTGCCAGCCGCCCCCGACCGGCAGGGGATCAGCCCCAGCATTTT.

This clonotype qualifies as large. V usage is TRBV28 and J usage is TRBJ2-7; D is undetermined. The CDR3 is 13 residues long. Trimming took off 3 bases at V and 5 bases at J, with 11 bases between the two ends. The germline V gene encodes CDR1 MDHEN and CDR2 SYDVKM. The CDR3 region has the DNA TGTGCCAGCAGTTTGGCTGAATGGAACGAGCAGTACTTC. This encodes CASSLAEWNEQYF.

This clonotype rates as large. The chain couples TRBV28 to TRBJ2-4; D is unresolved. CDR1 is MDHEN and CDR2 is SYDVKM in the germline V gene. The length of the CDR3 is 13 residues. Between the trimmed V and J ends, which lost 8 bases and 8 bases, there was a span of 16 bases. CDR3 region: CASETGPQDIQYF. The CDR3 region has the DNA TGTGCCAGCGAAACCGGGCCTCAGGACATTCAGTACTTC.

To note about this clonotype: The conserved final phenylalanine or tryptophan is absent from the CDR3, which likely points to a read error. The J gene is TRBJ2-4, the V gene TRBV28; D remains ambiguous. The CDR3 runs 13 residues. Germline CDR1 and CDR2: MDHEN and SYDVKM. Trimming took 8 bases from V and 11 from J, leaving 19 bases between them. The CDR3 bases are TGTGCCAGCGAAACCGGGCCTCAGGACGTTCAGTACCTC. It codes for CASETGPQDVQYL.

By frequency in the sample, this clonotype is large. The gene calls are TRBV27 and TRBJ1-4; tentative D call: TRBD1 (5 bases). V was trimmed by 4 bases and J by 6 bases, leaving 9 bases between them. Per the germline V gene, CDR1 is MNHEY and CDR2 is SMNVEV (reference sequence). CDR3 length: 13 amino acids. This CDR3 is CASSSEGDEKLFF. CDR3 in DNA: TGTGCCAGCAGTTCCGAAGGGGATGAAAAACTGTTTTTT. Full variable domain (missing parts from reference TRBV27 and TRBJ1-4): EAQVTQNPRYLITVTGKKLTVTCSQNMNHEYMSWYRQDPGLGLRQIYYSMNVEVTDKGDVPEGYKVSRKEKRNFPLILESPSPNQTSLYFCASSSEGDEKLFFGSGTQLSVL.

This clonotype is labeled as large. At one end the junction does not follow the germline gene, possibly because of a read error. The rearrangement uses TRBV4-2 and TRBJ2-1; D call uncertain. The length of the CDR3 is 15 residues. The germline CDR1 and CDR2 sequences are LGHNA and YNFKEQ. This chain's CDR3 is CASSQDPLSYNEQFF. CDR3 nucleotides: TGCGCCAGCAGCCAAGACCCCCTTTCCTACAATGAGCAGTTCTTC.

By proportion, this clonotype is large. The chain couples TRBV5-6 to TRBJ2-7; 7 bases agree with TRBD2. With 2 bases clipped from V and 3 bases from J, the junction kept 5 bases outside the gene matches. The CDR3 loop spans 14 amino acids. Germline CDR1 is SGHDT and CDR2 is YYEEEE. The CDR3 loop reads CASSLRTRSYEQYF. The CDR3 DNA is TGTGCCAGCAGCTTAAGGACTAGAAGCTACGAGCAGTACTTC.

The table lists this clonotype with a few counts. The chain employs TRBV6-1 and TRBJ1-1, with D hard to call. V gave up 8 bases and J gave up 4 bases, with 14 bases separating them. This CDR3 spans 13 amino acids. From germline, CDR1 is MNHNS and CDR2 SASEGT. This chain's CDR3 is CASGEALSTEAFF. The CDR3 DNA reads as TGTGCCAGCGGAGAAGCTTTGAGCACTGAAGCTTTCTTT.

This clonotype qualifies as medium-sized. The chain recombines TRBV7-3 with TRBJ1-1; D unresolved. CDR3 length equals 14 residues. Trimming pared 1 base from V and 2 bases from J, leaving 8 bases between. Looked up from germline, CDR1 is SGHTA and CDR2 is FQGTGA. Here the CDR3 reads CASSLMAVNTEAFF. Written as DNA, the CDR3 is TGTGCCAGCAGCTTAATGGCGGTAAACACTGAAGCTTTCTTT.

This clonotype is judged large. V gene TRBV25-1 combines with J gene TRBJ2-4; D perhaps matches TRBD2 (7 bases). The CDR3 covers 16 residues. Germline V gene sequence: CDR1 MGHDK, CDR2 SYGVNS. V gave up 8 bases and J gave up 6 bases, with 23 bases separating them. Here the CDR3 reads CASVGSGLADRNIQYF. CDR3 DNA sequence: TGTGCCAGCGTGGGTTCGGGGCTAGCGGACAGAAACATTCAGTACTTC.

This clonotype is medium-sized in the sample. The V gene is TRBV19, the J gene TRBJ1-1; no reliable D call. The CDR3 is 14 residues long. Germline-derived CDR1 and CDR2 are LNHDA and SQIVND (reference sequence). The V and J ends lost 7 bases and 1 base respectively, with 13 bases between them. This CDR3 is CASTLPTWNTEAFF. As DNA, the CDR3 is TGTGCCAGTACCCTCCCTACCTGGAACACTGAAGCTTTCTTT.

By share, this clonotype counts as medium-sized (0.01 to 0.1%). The chain employs TRBV27 and TRBJ2-7, with 8 bases matching TRBD1. The CDR3 extends over 14 amino acids. V shed 6 bases, J shed 2 bases, and the junction held 6 bases outside the gene matches. The germline V gene encodes CDR1 MNHEY and CDR2 SMNVEV (reference sequence). The CDR3 loop is CASRVQGVPYEQYF. CDR3 in DNA: TGTGCCAGCAGGGTACAGGGGGTTCCCTACGAGCAGTACTTC.